The sequence of this T cell receptor beta chain was determined in a study of cytomegalovirus exposure and HLA in healthy donors. This clone was seen a few times. With 60 Vbeta and 13 Jbeta primers, the PCR was carried out. Libraries were prepared by immunoSEQ multiplex PCR; TCRdb keeps only in-frame clonotypes and omits some of them. The repertoire includes some 220,000 clones, 75% to 90% of them detected once, and roughly 1% sits in the top ten. Sequencing was done on a sample of PBMCs. The clonotype was recovered from a woman younger than 30 in good health and CMV-seronegative.

The CDR3 DNA reads TGTGCCAGCAGGTGGACTAGCCTCGCAGATACGCAGTATTTT. It translates to CASRWTSLADTQYF. The rearrangement uses TRBV2 and TRBJ2-3; TRBD2 agrees at 8 bases. The CDR3 spans 14 residues. V shed 6 bases, J shed 4 bases, and the junction held 6 bases outside the gene matches. Germline values: CDR1 SNHLY, CDR2 FYNNEI.